What follows are 14 T cell receptor beta chains derived from one specimen sequenced in a study of T cell responses to AZD1222 COVID-19 vaccine (dated by TCRdb to the early 2020s). The meaning of the sample's time point label: about 28 days (+/-7) after the second vaccine dose. Explained via the paper, the treatment or condition label denotes: meningococcal conjugate vaccine given as trial control. Receptor libraries were prepared by the immunoSEQ multiplex PCR assay. Imported from immuneACCESS, the table was reduced by TCRdb to in-frame sequences with V and J called. These copies leave out some clones; in studies compared against another copy, an unresolved V gene accounts for under half, and the cause of the remainder is not known. The sample yields around 150,000 clones; 65% to 90% were counted once. The top ten hold under 8% of the sample. The specimen was peripheral blood, collected 28 days after the second dose of the MenACWY control vaccine. Receptors were obtained from an adult who received the MenACWY meningococcal vaccine as a control.

This clone was observed a single time. V and J are TRBV28 and TRBJ1-4, with TRBD1 as a possible D gene (5 bases). In germline, CDR1 is MDHEN, CDR2 SYDVKM. CDR3 length: 13 amino acids. V shed 6 bases and J shed 4 bases, with 9 bases lying between them. The CDR3 nucleotides are TGTGCCAGCAGAGACAGTCTTAATGAAAAACTGTTTTTT. Its translation: CASRDSLNEKLFF.

The chain couples TRBV3-1 (or the pseudogene TRBV3-2) to TRBJ1-6; no firm D call. V was clipped by 3 bases and J by 6 bases, with 9 bases between them. This CDR3 is 14 amino acids long. Germline CDR1 is LGHDT and CDR2 is YNNKEL (reference sequence). In DNA, the CDR3 is TGTGCCAGCAGCCAGAGTCGACTTAATTCACCCCTCCACTTT. It yields the protein CASSQSRLNSPLHF.

The rearrangement links TRBV5-1 to TRBJ2-1, with 7 positions matching TRBD1. The germline gives CDR1 SGHRS, CDR2 YFSETQ. The CDR3 extends over 15 amino acids. Trimming at V came to 2 bases and at J to 9 bases, leaving 11 bases not matched to a gene. The CDR3 DNA reads TGCGCCAGCAGCTTTACCGGGACAGCAGATAGTGAGCAGTTCTTC. This translates into CASSFTGTADSEQFF. Full variable domain (outside the CDR3, taken from reference TRBV5-1 and TRBJ2-1): KAGVTQTPRYLIKTRGQQVTLSCSPISGHRSVSWYQQTPGQGLQFLFEYFSETQRNKGNFPGRFSGRQFSNSRSEMNVSTLELGDSALYLCASSFTGTADSEQFFGPGTRLTVL.

CDR3 DNA sequence: TGTGCCAGTAGTATCGGACAGGGAGGACTCAAGGAGGGTGGCTACACCTTC. This sequence encodes CASSIGQGGLKEGGYTF. The rearrangement uses TRBV19 and TRBJ1-2, with 8 nucleotides matching TRBD1. CDR1 and CDR2 from the germline V gene are LNHDA and SQIVND (reference sequence). The CDR3 contains 17 residues. With V trimmed by 3 bases and J by 7 bases, 16 bases remained unmatched. Full variable domain (remainder filled in from reference TRBV19 and TRBJ1-2): DGGITQSPKYLFRKEGQNVTLSCEQNLNHDAMYWYRQDPGQGLRLIYYSQIVNDFQKGDIAEGYSVSREKKESFPLTVTSAQKNPTAFYLCASSIGQGGLKEGGYTFGSGTRLTVV.

The chain uses TRBV18 and TRBJ2-2; 8 positions agree with TRBD2. V dropped 1 base and J dropped 0; count of bases not matched to a gene: 10. The germline V gene has CDR1 KGHSH and CDR2 LQKENI. This CDR3 is built from 19 residues. The DNA of the CDR3 is TGTGCCAGCTCACCACTCGGAAGGGCGGGAGGCCCGAACACCGGGGAGCTGTTTTTT. Translated: CASSPLGRAGGPNTGELFF.

The V and J genes are TRBV5-6 and TRBJ1-4; tentative D call: TRBD1 (6 bases). The V gene's germline CDR1 is SGHDT and CDR2 YYEEEE. This CDR3 contains 16 residues. V lost 1 base and J 7 bases, leaving 17 bases between the germline ends. CDR3 sequence reads: CASSLRQDLRGEKLFF. The CDR3 region has the DNA TGTGCCAGCAGCTTGAGACAGGACCTTAGGGGTGAAAAACTGTTTTTT.

The V gene is TRBV7-2, the J gene TRBJ2-1; 8 bases map to TRBD2. The CDR3 is made up of 16 amino acids. Trimming took 5 bases from V and 3 from J; bases not matched to a gene: 9. Germline loops: CDR1 SGHTA, CDR2 FQGNSA. The CDR3 is CASSREGGTFYNEQFF. CDR3 nucleotides: TGTGCCAGCAGCCGGGAGGGAGGCACCTTCTACAATGAGCAGTTCTTC.

In this sample, this clone turned up a few times. The chain carries TRBV9 and TRBJ2-3; D not resolved. V was pared by 0 bases and J by 1 base, with 6 bases between. The germline V gene encodes CDR1 SGDLS and CDR2 YYNGEE. This CDR3 has 14 residues. The CDR3 coding sequence is TGTGCCAGCAGCGTAGCTACCCGCACAGATACGCAGTATTTT. This codes for CASSVATRTDTQYF. The full variable domain, rest sourced from reference TRBV9 and TRBJ2-3, is DSGVTQTPKHLITATGQRVTLRCSPRSGDLSVYWYQQSLDQGLQFLIQYYNGEERAKGNILERFSAQQFPDLHSELNLSSLELGDSALYFCASSVATRTDTQYFGPGTRLTVL.

The chain recombines TRBV19 with TRBJ1-5; 7 bases fit TRBD1. The CDR3 spans 15 residues. Germline V gene lookup returns CDR1 LNHDA and CDR2 SQIVND (reference sequence). After removal of 10 bases from V and 3 bases from J, the junction contained 12 bases not matched to a gene. CDR3 in amino acids: CATESNRGYNQPQHF. The CDR3 DNA sequence: TGTGCCACGGAATCAAACAGGGGATACAATCAGCCCCAGCATTTT.

This clone has just one count. The V and J genes are TRBV5-5 and TRBJ1-6, with a tentative D call TRBD1 (5 bases). CDR3 length equals 15 residues. CDR1 SGHKS and CDR2 YYEKEE come from the germline V gene (reference sequence). V was shortened by 3 bases and J by 6 bases, with 13 bases between the two germline ends. The CDR3 here is CASSWGVGPNSPLHF. As DNA, the CDR3 is TGTGCCAGCAGCTGGGGGGTCGGTCCTAATTCACCCCTCCACTTT.

The chain links TRBV7-7 to TRBJ1-4, with D possibly being TRBD1 (6 bases). Trimming stripped 7 bases from V and 7 bases from J, with 28 bases between. Germline V lookup: CDR1 SSHAT, CDR2 FNYEAQ (reference sequence). The CDR3 contains 18 residues. This CDR3 is CASTCFRGALLRVEKLFF. DNA of the CDR3: TGTGCCAGCACCTGTTTTAGGGGGGCACTTCTTAGGGTTGAAAAACTGTTTTTT. Variable domain in full (rest from reference TRBV7-7 and TRBJ1-4): GAGVSQSPRYKVTKRGQDVTLRCDPISSHATLYWYQQALGQGPEFLTYFNYEAQPDKSGLPSDRFSAERPEGSISTLTIQRTEQRDSAMYRCASTCFRGALLRVEKLFFGSGTQLSVL.

The V gene is TRBV6-5, the J gene TRBJ1-1; no clear D gene. Germline assignment: CDR1 MNHEY and CDR2 SVGAGI. Trimming removed 5 bases from V and 7 bases from J, with 17 bases in between. This CDR3 has 14 amino acids. The chain's CDR3 is CASSPRITDGEAFF. CDR3 bases: TGTGCCAGCAGTCCGAGAATAACAGACGGTGAAGCTTTCTTT.

This clone was detected many times. The J gene is TRBJ1-6, the V gene TRBV5-1; 8 bases agree with TRBD1. Germline V lookup: CDR1 SGHRS, CDR2 YFSETQ. This CDR3 comprises 15 residues. V trimming: 4 bases; J trimming: 6 bases; junction bases outside the gene matches: 6. In DNA form, the CDR3 reads TGCGCCAGCAGCCATGGACAGGGTTTTAATTCACCCCTCCACTTT. This codes for CASSHGQGFNSPLHF.

The chain combines TRBV5-1 with TRBJ1-3; 9 nucleotides match TRBD1. Germline V CDR1 and CDR2: SGHRS, YFSETQ. CDR3 length equals 16 residues. The trim removed 4 bases at V and 4 bases at J, leaving 9 bases unmatched. CDR3 residues: CASSPPGQGAGNTIYF. In nucleotides, the CDR3 is TGCGCCAGCAGCCCACCGGGACAGGGTGCGGGAAACACCATATATTTT.